This T cell receptor beta chain emerged from a study of blood T cell repertoires in COVID-19. Study background: The analysed material was cDNA or gDNA that came from T cells, B-cell-depleted T cells, or PBMCs.

Per the authors' pipeline: Reference gene primers were amplified, and this amplification served to estimate nucleated cell counts. Generated by immunoSEQ multiplex PCR, the TCRdb table keeps only in-frame clones and is missing some. The DNA was the basis for D and trimming; V, J and clone size are from that table. The data contain about 190,000 clones, approximately 90% of them seen just once; the ten biggest clones take up approximately 4.5%. In germline, CDR1 is SGHTA, CDR2 FQGNSA. CDR3 length equals 14 residues. J gave up 3 bases and V 4 bases, and 2 bases lay outside the gene matches. The V and J genes are TRBV7-2 and TRBJ2-1; TRBD1 matches at 8 bases. This receptor was obtained from a human donor in a cohort sampled during active COVID-19. Input material: peripheral blood. This chain's CDR3 is CASSSTGGYNEQFF. The CDR3, as DNA: TGTGCCAGCAGCTCAACAGGGGGCTACAATGAGCAGTTCTTC.